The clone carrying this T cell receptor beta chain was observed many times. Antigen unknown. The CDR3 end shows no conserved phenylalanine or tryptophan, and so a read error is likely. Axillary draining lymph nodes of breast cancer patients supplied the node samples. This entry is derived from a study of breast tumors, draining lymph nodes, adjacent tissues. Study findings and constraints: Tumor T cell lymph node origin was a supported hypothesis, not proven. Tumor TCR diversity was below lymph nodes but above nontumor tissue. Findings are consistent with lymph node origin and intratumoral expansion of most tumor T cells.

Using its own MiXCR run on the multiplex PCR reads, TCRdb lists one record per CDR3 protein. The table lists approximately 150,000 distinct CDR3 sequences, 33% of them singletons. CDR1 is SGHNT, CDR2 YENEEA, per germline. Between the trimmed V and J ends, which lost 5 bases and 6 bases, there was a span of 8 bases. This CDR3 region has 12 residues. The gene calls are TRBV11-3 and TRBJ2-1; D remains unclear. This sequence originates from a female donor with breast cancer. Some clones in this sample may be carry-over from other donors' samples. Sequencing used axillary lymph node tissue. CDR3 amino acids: CASSTPSNEQFL. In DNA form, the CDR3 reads TGTGCCAGCAGCACCCCCTCCAATGAGCAGTTCCTC.